The clone carrying this TCR beta chain has only one observation. The data belong to a study of chemoradiotherapy in HPV16-positive cancers. Using immunoSEQ multiplex PCR, the repertoire was profiled, and TCRdb retains in-frame clones only, with some absent. The sample contains 15,000 to 20,000 clones, 60% to 80% of which appear only once. V gave up 0 bases and J gave up 6 bases, with 10 bases separating them. The CDR3 is made up of 14 amino acids. CDR1 and CDR2 from the germline V gene are MGHRA and YSYEKL. The TCR comes from a human donor with HPV-associated anogenital cancer. V and J are TRBV4-1 and TRBJ2-3; D is ambiguous. The specimen comprised tumor tissue, sampled from a patient who underwent chemoradiotherapy. The CDR3 loop reads CASSQDTPQDTQYF. In DNA form, the CDR3 reads TGCGCCAGCAGCCAAGATACCCCCCAGGATACGCAGTATTTT.